These 2 T cell receptor beta chains came from one sample sequenced in a study of shared clonotypes between healthy human individuals. Assay used: immunoSEQ multiplex PCR; TCRdb lists only in-frame clones, some missing. The sample has some 2.1 million clones, around 95% seen once. CD45RO-negative CD8 cells positively selected for CCR7 made up the naive population, which excluded terminally differentiated effector memory CD45RA+ cells. The sequenced material came from naive CD8+ T cells from PBMCs. Every receptor here comes from a man between 18 and 35 years old in good health. Some clones in this sample may be carry-over from other donors' samples.

The chain employs TRBV11-2 and TRBJ2-1; TRBD2 matches 7 bases. This CDR3 region has 14 residues. J gave up 2 bases and V 8 bases, and 6 bases lay outside the gene matches. CDR1 and CDR2 from the germline V gene are SGHAT and FQNNGV. CDR3 protein: CASWDGTTYNEQFF. For the CDR3, the DNA is TGTGCCAGCTGGGACGGGACTACCTACAATGAGCAGTTCTTC. Based on the CDR3 plus reference TRBV11-2 and TRBJ2-1, the full variable domain is EAGVAQSPRYKIIEKRQSVAFWCNPISGHATLYWYQQILGQGPKLLIQFQNNGVVDDSQLPKDRFSAERLKGVDSTLKIQPAKLEDSAVYLCASWDGTTYNEQFFGPGTRLTVL.

This clone was observed once. This sample also contains other DNA sequences that code for the same CDR3. V is TRBV9 and J is TRBJ2-1; D gene unclear. The germline CDR1 and CDR2 sequences are SGDLS and YYNGEE. V lost 0 bases and J 9 bases, leaving 4 bases between the germline ends. This CDR3 region has 11 residues. The CDR3 sequence is CASSVAGEQFF. The CDR3 region has the DNA TGTGCCAGCAGCGTAGCCGGTGAGCAGTTCTTC.